Below, 5 T cell receptor beta chains from the same sample are listed, as sequenced in a study of shared clonotypes between healthy human individuals. Sequencing was performed with immunoSEQ multiplex PCR; in TCRdb, only in-frame clones are kept and a portion is missing. The sample holds about 2.4 million clones, roughly 93% seen once. The sample taken for sequencing was naive CD4+ T cells from PBMCs. Subset indicated: CD45RA+ positively selected. These receptors were taken from a man aged 18 to 29 in good health. Some clones in this sample may be carry-over from other donors' samples.

This sequence joins TRBV7-9 and TRBJ2-4; D is ambiguous. The CDR3 runs to 15 residues. The V end lost 0 bases, the J end lost 0 bases, and 6 bases lay between the germline ends. Looked up from germline, CDR1 is SEHNR and CDR2 is FQNEAQ (reference sequence). Written as DNA, the CDR3 is TGTGCCAGCAGCTTAGCGACTTTAGCCAAAAACATTCAGTACTTC. Its protein product is CASSLATLAKNIQYF.

The chain is built from TRBV6-1 and TRBJ2-3; D perhaps matches TRBD2 (6 bases). CDR1 is MNHNS, CDR2 SASEGT, per germline. The V gene lost 6 bases and the J gene lost 4 bases, with 14 bases spanning the gap. The CDR3 has 14 residues. CDR3 in DNA: TGTGCCAGCAGGGAGGGGCTAGCCTCAGATACGCAGTATTTT. Residues: CASREGLASDTQYF.

V usage is TRBV11-2 and J usage is TRBJ2-7, with a tentative D call TRBD1 (5 bases). Germline assignment: CDR1 SGHAT and CDR2 FQNNGV. Trimming pared 3 bases from V and 6 bases from J, leaving 24 bases between. The CDR3 loop spans 17 amino acids. The CDR3 sequence: CASSFLYSRDRLVEQYF. As DNA, the CDR3 is TGTGCCAGCAGCTTTCTATATAGCAGGGATCGACTGGTCGAGCAGTACTTC.

This clone has just one count. The chain recombines TRBV5-1 with TRBJ1-1; tentative D call: TRBD1 (6 bases). The CDR3 extends over 15 amino acids. Germline CDR1 is SGHRS and CDR2 is YFSETQ. V lost 0 bases to trimming and J lost 0 bases, with 9 bases between them. CDR3: CASSLDRDMNTEAFF. The CDR3 region has the DNA TGCGCCAGCAGCTTGGACAGGGACATGAACACTGAAGCTTTCTTT.

The genes are TRBV11-2 and TRBJ1-1, with no clear D. Between the trimmed V and J ends, which lost 3 bases and 4 bases, there was a span of 15 bases. The CDR3 extends over 15 amino acids. Germline CDR1 reads SGHAT; CDR2 reads FQNNGV. CDR3: CASSFRRVVGTEAFF. For the CDR3, the DNA is TGTGCCAGCAGCTTTCGGAGGGTTGTGGGCACTGAAGCTTTCTTT.